Listed below are T cell receptor beta chains from one sample, sequenced in a study of cytomegalovirus exposure and HLA in healthy donors. TCRdb keeps only in-frame clones here, not all; method: immunoSEQ multiplex PCR. This table has more than 95,000 clones, just under 80% appearing once. Material for sequencing was PBMCs. Source of these receptors: a man under 40 in good health and CMV-seronegative. Each CDR3 is given with its conserved first and last residue. Each record gives: clone size, D gene, J gene, V gene, CDR3 protein, CDR3 DNA. A D gene is named only where the DNA matches it firmly. Size tells how often a clone was seen (once, few, many) or the class of an expanded clone, and some rows leave it out.

clone_size: once; d_call: TRBD2; j_call: TRBJ2-7; v_call: TRBV13; cdr3_aa: CASRKLAGKILTYEQYF; cdr3_nt: TGTGCCAGCAGAAAACTAGCGGGCAAGATACTCACCTACGAGCAGTACTTC
clone_size: few; d_call: -; j_call: TRBJ1-2; v_call: TRBV5-6; cdr3_aa: CASSLASGAGYTF; cdr3_nt: TGTGCCAGCAGCTTGGCCTCAGGGGCAGGCTACACCTTC
clone_size: -; d_call: -; j_call: TRBJ2-5; v_call: TRBV29-1; cdr3_aa: CSAREVETQYF; cdr3_nt: TGCAGCGCCAGGGAGGTAGAGACCCAGTACTTC
clone_size: -; d_call: -; j_call: TRBJ1-2; v_call: TRBV6-5; cdr3_aa: CASSYSSRGGYGYTF; cdr3_nt: TGTGCCAGCAGTTACTCGAGCAGGGGAGGGTATGGCTACACCTTC
clone_size: -; d_call: -; j_call: TRBJ1-2; v_call: TRBV4-3; cdr3_aa: CASSQDRNYGYTF; cdr3_nt: TGCGCCAGCAGCCAAGACAGAAACTATGGCTACACCTTC
clone_size: -; d_call: TRBD2; j_call: TRBJ2-7; v_call: TRBV15; cdr3_aa: CATSTRTSGPYEQYF; cdr3_nt: TGTGCCACCAGCACCCGGACTAGCGGTCCCTACGAGCAGTACTTC
clone_size: -; d_call: TRBD2; j_call: TRBJ2-7; v_call: TRBV9; cdr3_aa: CASSLSTGTTYEQYF; cdr3_nt: TGTGCCAGCAGCTTATCAACCGGGACTACCTACGAGCAGTACTTC
clone_size: -; d_call: TRBD1; j_call: TRBJ1-1; v_call: TRBV12-5; cdr3_aa: CASGLAHRGATGTEAFF; cdr3_nt: TGTGCTAGTGGTTTGGCCCACAGGGGCGCTACCGGCACTGAAGCTTTCTTT
clone_size: once; d_call: -; j_call: TRBJ1-1; v_call: TRBV19; cdr3_aa: CASGRQESRAFF; cdr3_nt: TGTGCCAGTGGAAGACAAGAGTCAAGGGCTTTCTTT
clone_size: few; d_call: TRBD1; j_call: TRBJ1-1; v_call: TRBV5-1; cdr3_aa: CASSVDRGAEAFF; cdr3_nt: TGCGCCAGCAGCGTAGACAGGGGCGCTGAAGCTTTCTTT
clone_size: -; d_call: TRBD2; j_call: TRBJ2-3; v_call: TRBV19; cdr3_aa: CASSTSGGGSADTQYF; cdr3_nt: TGTGCCAGTAGTACCTCGGGGGGAGGCTCCGCGGATACGCAGTATTTT
clone_size: few; d_call: -; j_call: TRBJ1-3; v_call: TRBV7-7; cdr3_aa: CASSLGSDSGNTIYF; cdr3_nt: TGTGCCAGCAGCTTAGGGTCAGACTCTGGAAACACCATATATTTT
clone_size: -; d_call: TRBD2; j_call: TRBJ2-1; v_call: TRBV29-1; cdr3_aa: CSVEASGGNEQFF; cdr3_nt: TGCAGCGTTGAGGCTAGCGGGGGCAATGAGCAGTTCTTC
clone_size: once; d_call: TRBD1; j_call: TRBJ1-5; v_call: TRBV7-6; cdr3_aa: CASSLELGTGFYPQHF; cdr3_nt: TGTGCCAGCAGCTTAGAGCTCGGGACAGGATTTTACCCCCAGCATTTT
clone_size: -; d_call: TRBD2; j_call: TRBJ2-7; v_call: TRBV4-3; cdr3_aa: CASSQNLAATYEQYF; cdr3_nt: TGCGCCAGCAGCCAAAATCTAGCGGCTACCTACGAGCAGTACTTC
clone_size: few; d_call: -; j_call: TRBJ2-1; v_call: TRBV9; cdr3_aa: CASSVGSEVVEQFF; cdr3_nt: TGTGCCAGCAGCGTAGGGAGTGAAGTGGTTGAGCAGTTCTTC